Each of the 21 T cell receptor beta chains below was sequenced from the same sample in a study of shared clonotypes between healthy human individuals. Only in-frame clones appear in the TCRdb table, and some are missing; sequencing was by immunoSEQ multiplex PCR. Of 300,000 to 400,000 clones in the sample, about nine tenths were seen once. Input material: memory CD8+ T cells sorted from blood. Subset defined: CD45RO+ cells pooled with CCR7-negative TemRA cells. Source of these receptors: a man aged 18 to 30 in good health.

This sequence joins TRBV11-2 and TRBJ2-1; D perhaps matches TRBD2 (5 bases). This CDR3 comprises 16 residues. V was pared by 2 bases and J by 5 bases, with 16 bases between. Per the germline V gene, CDR1 is SGHAT and CDR2 is FQNNGV. The CDR3 reads CASSLKASGYDNEQFF. The CDR3 DNA is TGTGCCAGCAGCTTAAAAGCGAGCGGATATGACAATGAGCAGTTCTTC.

The chain recombines TRBV14 with TRBJ2-1; D gene uncertain. The germline CDR1 and CDR2 sequences are SGHDN and FVKESK. The CDR3 has 18 amino acids. V gave up 0 bases and J gave up 6 bases, with 21 bases separating them. The CDR3 here is CASSQDHVRGRPGNEQFF. CDR3 DNA sequence: TGTGCCAGCAGCCAAGACCACGTGCGCGGCCGTCCAGGCAATGAGCAGTTCTTC.

This chain links TRBV4-3 with TRBJ2-1; D uncertain. There are 13 residues in the CDR3. V lost 1 base to trimming and J lost 8 bases, with 9 bases between them. In germline, CDR1 is LGHNA, CDR2 YSLEER. CDR3 in amino acids: CASSQGLGHEQFF. CDR3 nucleotide sequence: TGCGCCAGCAGCCAAGGGCTGGGCCATGAGCAGTTCTTC.

V gene TRBV18 combines with J gene TRBJ2-1; the match to TRBD2 covers 9 bases. Germline CDR1 reads KGHSH; CDR2 reads LQKENI. After removal of 6 bases from V and 4 bases from J, the junction contained 13 bases not matched to a gene. The CDR3 length is 17 residues. The CDR3 reads CASSRGRSGGYYNEQFF. The DNA for the CDR3 is TGTGCCAGCTCCCGGGGCCGGAGCGGGGGGTATTACAATGAGCAGTTCTTC.

The chain employs TRBV15 and TRBJ2-3; 10 bases align to TRBD2. Germline CDR1 and CDR2: LNHNV and YYDKDF (reference sequence). The length of the CDR3 is 17 residues. The V gene end was trimmed by 5 bases and the J gene end by 2 bases; junction bases not matched to a gene: 10. The CDR3 nucleotides read TGTGCCACCAGCTCTGGGGTACTAGCGGGGCACACAGATACGCAGTATTTT. This codes for CATSSGVLAGHTDTQYF.

This chain joins TRBV30 and TRBJ1-2, with a weak D call TRBD1 (6 bases). CDR1 and CDR2 from the germline V gene are GTSNPN and SVGIG (reference sequence). V shed 2 bases and J shed 1 base, with 11 bases lying between them. This CDR3 contains 14 residues. CDR3 loop: CAWSKGGLNYGYTF. The CDR3 bases are TGTGCCTGGAGTAAGGGGGGGCTTAACTATGGCTACACCTTC.

As to this clone: One end of the junction is discordant with germline, which a read error may explain. The genes are TRBV7-7 and TRBJ1-1; a weak D match, TRBD1 (6 bases). The CDR3 length is 16 residues. CDR1 is SSHAT, CDR2 FNYEAQ, per germline (reference sequence). CDR3: CASSPRPGTPNTEAFF. DNA for the CDR3: TGTGCTAGCAGCCCGAGGCCAGGGACACCTAACACTGAAGCTTTCTTT.

The chain links TRBV7-9 to TRBJ2-5; tentatively, D is TRBD1 (7 bases). Trimming cost V 6 bases and J 1 base, with 9 bases left between them. The CDR3 spans 13 residues. Germline assignment: CDR1 SEHNR and CDR2 FQNEAQ (reference sequence). CDR3 protein: CASRRDSQETQYF. Written as DNA, the CDR3 is TGTGCCAGCAGGCGGGACAGCCAAGAGACCCAGTACTTC.

The chain links TRBV10-2 to TRBJ2-1; no clear D gene. The CDR3 has 14 amino acids. Per germline, CDR1 WSHSY and CDR2 SAAADI. Trimming left V 3 bases short and J 7 bases short, with 13 bases between. CDR3 residues: CASSDISLVNEQFF. The CDR3 DNA reads TGCGCCAGCAGTGATATTTCGCTGGTAAATGAGCAGTTCTTC.

The V and J genes are TRBV27 and TRBJ2-1, with 10 nucleotides matching TRBD2. CDR1 and CDR2 (germline): MNHEY, SMNVEV (reference sequence). The ends lost 5 bases at V and 0 bases at J; junction bases unmatched: 13. The CDR3 length is 19 residues. The CDR3 loop reads CASSPVTSGFRSSYNEQFF. The CDR3, as DNA: TGTGCCAGCAGTCCCGTGACTAGCGGGTTTCGTAGCTCCTACAATGAGCAGTTCTTC.

The CDR3: CAQGGTPQYF. In DNA form, the CDR3 reads TGTGCCCAAGGCGGGACTCCCCAGTACTTC. J is TRBJ2-5 and V is TRBV6-4, with D possibly being TRBD2 (6 bases). The germline V gene encodes CDR1 MRHNA and CDR2 SNTAGT. The CDR3 is 10 amino acids. V gave up 11 bases and J gave up 9 bases, with 13 bases separating them.

The chain is built from TRBV15 and TRBJ2-7; a weak D match, TRBD2 (6 bases). Trimming cost V 5 bases and J 2 bases, with 13 bases left between them. Germline lookup yields CDR1 LNHNV and CDR2 YYDKDF (reference sequence). This CDR3 has 14 residues. The CDR3 bases are TGTGCCACCAGCCATCACGGGAGCCCCTACGAGCAGTACTTC. Translation: CATSHHGSPYEQYF.

This chain connects TRBV30 to TRBJ2-5, with D perhaps TRBD1 or TRBD2 (6 bases each). Trimming cost V 5 bases and J 1 base, with 11 bases left between them. Germline CDR1 is GTSNPN and CDR2 is SVGIG (reference sequence). The CDR3 is 13 amino acids. Written as DNA, the CDR3 is TGTGCCTGGTCCGGGGGCCTCCAAGAGACCCAGTACTTC. Translation gives CAWSGGLQETQYF.

This chain links TRBV15 with TRBJ1-5, with D possibly TRBD1 on 5 matching bases. The CDR3 extends over 16 amino acids. Looked up from germline, CDR1 is LNHNV and CDR2 is YYDKDF (reference sequence). V was cut by 2 bases and J by 5 bases, with 16 bases left in between. Written as DNA, the CDR3 is TGTGCCACCAGCAGATCTGGACAAGCCTTCCATCAGCCCCAGCATTTT. Its translation is CATSRSGQAFHQPQHF.

The chain joins TRBV29-1 to TRBJ2-1; 8 bases are a match to TRBD2. The CDR3 sequence is 13 residues long. In germline, CDR1 is SQVTM, CDR2 ANQGSEA. After removal of 6 bases from V and 7 bases from J, the junction contained 8 bases not matched to a gene. Written as DNA, the CDR3 is TGCAGCGTGTTAGGACTAGCAGAGAATGAGCAGTTCTTC. This gives the protein CSVLGLAENEQFF.

The chain employs TRBV6-4 and TRBJ2-7; unclear D gene. The CDR3 is 13 residues long. V shed 2 bases and J shed 2 bases, with 7 bases lying between them. Germline V gene sequence: CDR1 MRHNA, CDR2 SNTAGT. The CDR3 sequence: CASSDHKPYEQYF. The CDR3 region has the DNA TGTGCCAGCAGTGACCACAAACCCTACGAGCAGTACTTC.

The chain joins TRBV5-4 to TRBJ2-1; tentatively, D is TRBD2 (5 bases). Germline values: CDR1 SGHNT, CDR2 YYREEE (reference sequence). The CDR3 is made up of 16 amino acids. V was trimmed by 4 bases and J by 0 bases, leaving 14 bases between them. The CDR3 loop is CASSPSGLSSYNEQFF. CDR3 sequence (DNA): TGTGCCAGCAGCCCCTCTGGACTCAGCTCCTACAATGAGCAGTTCTTC.

This chain uses TRBV29-1 with TRBJ1-1; weak D call: TRBD1 (5 bases). This CDR3 comprises 13 residues. Per the germline V gene, CDR1 is SQVTM and CDR2 is ANQGSEA. With 0 bases removed from V and 7 bases from J, the gap between germline ends came to 12 bases. The CDR3 bases are TGCAGCGTTGAAGAGGCGGCGGGGGGTGAAGCTTTCTTT. It translates to CSVEEAAGGEAFF.

V usage is TRBV9 and J usage is TRBJ2-7; TRBD2 matches at 10 bases. There are 15 residues in the CDR3. V lost 0 bases to trimming and J lost 5 bases; unmatched junction nucleotides: 5. Germline CDR1 is SGDLS and CDR2 is YYNGEE. The CDR3 nucleotides read TGTGCCAGCAGCGTAGGGACTAGCGGTTTCAACGAGCAGTACTTC. It codes for CASSVGTSGFNEQYF.

This chain links TRBV10-3 with TRBJ1-3; weak D call: TRBD1 (5 bases). The ends were cut back, 5 bases at V and 0 bases at J, with 11 bases in the middle. Germline V lookup: CDR1 ENHRY, CDR2 SYGVKD. The CDR3 consists of 15 residues. The CDR3 protein is CAISRDPSSGNTIYF. The CDR3 DNA sequence: TGTGCCATCAGTCGGGACCCGAGCTCTGGAAACACCATATATTTT.

The V call is TRBV18, the J call TRBJ1-2; no firm D call. CDR3 length: 15 residues. Trimming removed 1 base at V and 8 bases at J, with 17 bases between. Germline loops: CDR1 KGHSH, CDR2 LQKENI. CDR3 protein: CASSPLWAPTGGYTF. The CDR3 DNA sequence: TGTGCCAGCTCACCACTTTGGGCACCGACTGGGGGCTACACCTTC.